The 25 T cell receptor beta chains below were found in one sample sequenced in a study of blood T cell repertoires in COVID-19. Clones were read by immunoSEQ multiplex PCR, and TCRdb kept only the in-frame ones, dropping some. This sample carries around 100,000 clones, about 90% of them seen once, and the ten largest clones take 3% to 3.5%. Specimen: peripheral blood. The receptors stem from a man in his forties or fifties in a cohort sampled during active COVID-19.

This sequence joins TRBV28 and TRBJ1-3; D is unclear. The CDR3 is 14 amino acids. Trimming left V 6 bases short and J 0 bases short, with 9 bases between. The germline V gene has CDR1 MDHEN and CDR2 SYDVKM. CDR3 amino acids: CASSPPGSGNTIYF. The CDR3 DNA is TGTGCCAGCAGCCCCCCGGGCTCTGGAAACACCATATATTTT.

The rearrangement uses TRBV5-4 and TRBJ2-7, with TRBD1 matching over 8 bases. The CDR3 covers 14 residues. The V gene end was trimmed by 3 bases and the J gene end by 5 bases; junction bases not matched to a gene: 7. Germline CDR1 and CDR2: SGHNT and YYREEE (reference sequence). CDR3 sequence reads: CASSYTGTGNEQYF. Here the CDR3 DNA reads TGTGCCAGCAGCTACACCGGGACAGGCAACGAGCAGTACTTC.

The CDR3 DNA reads TGTGCCAGCAGCTTAGCGAGTAGCTCTTCGGATACGCAGTATTTT. Encoded protein: CASSLASSSSDTQYF. V usage is TRBV11-3 and J usage is TRBJ2-3; D is unresolved. CDR1 and CDR2 (germline): SGHNT, YENEEA. There are 15 residues in the CDR3. The V gene lost 1 base and the J gene lost 6 bases, with 14 bases spanning the gap.

The CDR3 DNA reads as TGTGCCAGCAGTTACTCGACCGGGACAGGGGGCTACGAGCAGTACTTC. Amino acids: CASSYSTGTGGYEQYF. The rearrangement links TRBV6-6 to TRBJ2-7, with 11 bases fitting TRBD1. The CDR3 totals 16 residues. Germline CDR1 is MNHNY and CDR2 is SVGAGI (reference sequence). With V trimmed by 0 bases and J by 3 bases, 4 bases remained unmatched.

The rearrangement links TRBV7-2 to TRBJ2-5; D might be TRBD2 (6 bases). CDR1 is SGHTA and CDR2 is FQGNSA in the germline V gene. Trimming cost V 2 bases and J 0 bases, with 19 bases left between them. The CDR3 is 18 amino acids. Here the CDR3 DNA reads TGTGCCAGCAGCTTAAGCGCCCCGGCGGGGAGGAACCAAGAGACCCAGTACTTC. It translates to CASSLSAPAGRNQETQYF.

The rearrangement joins TRBV7-8 to TRBJ2-1, with a possible D match to TRBD1 (5 bases). CDR3 length: 17 amino acids. Deletions cut 5 bases from V and 4 bases from J, with 21 bases between. CDR1 and CDR2 from the germline V gene are SGHVS and FQNEAQ. CDR3 protein: CASSPPQRLGAYNEQFF. The CDR3 DNA sequence: TGTGCCAGCAGCCCCCCACAACGGCTAGGGGCATACAATGAGCAGTTCTTC.

The chain uses TRBV6-5 and TRBJ1-6, with no clear D. Trimming took off 8 bases at V and 0 bases at J, with 11 bases between the two ends. Germline V gives CDR1 MNHEY, CDR2 SVGAGI. There are 15 residues in the CDR3. The CDR3 sequence: CASQEQSSYNSPLHF. The DNA for the CDR3 is TGTGCCAGCCAAGAACAGAGCTCCTATAATTCACCCCTCCACTTT.

This clone was observed a single time. The rearrangement links TRBV28 to TRBJ1-6, with no clear D. This CDR3 has 14 amino acids. V lost 8 bases, J lost 9 bases, and 17 bases lay in between. The germline gives CDR1 MDHEN, CDR2 SYDVKM. The CDR3 spells CASSLSVGVSPLHF. Here the CDR3 DNA reads TGTGCCAGCTCCTTATCGGTGGGAGTTTCACCCCTCCACTTT.

The chain carries TRBV28 and TRBJ1-1, with 7 bases lining up with TRBD1. The J segment lost 5 bases and the V segment lost 6 bases, leaving 12 bases of the junction unmatched. Looked up from germline, CDR1 is MDHEN and CDR2 is SYDVKM. The CDR3 loop spans 15 amino acids. CDR3 nucleotides: TGTGCCAGCAGATCCCACGACAGGGCGATAACTGAAGCTTTCTTT. Amino acid sequence: CASRSHDRAITEAFF.

The chain carries TRBV12-5 and TRBJ1-1, with D maybe TRBD1 (6 bases). The CDR3 length is 12 residues. V lost 6 bases and J lost 4, with 9 bases in between. CDR1 is LGHNT and CDR2 is FRNRAP in the germline V gene. CDR3 in DNA: TGTGCTAGTGGGGACAGTAGCACTGAAGCTTTCTTT. Translation: CASGDSSTEAFF.

This clone was observed a single time. The V call is TRBV5-1, the J call TRBJ2-2; 8 nucleotides agree with TRBD1. The CDR3 loop spans 15 amino acids. Germline CDR1 is SGHRS and CDR2 is YFSETQ. V shed 4 bases, J shed 6 bases, and the junction held 8 bases outside the gene matches. The CDR3 protein is CASSTGTGISGELFF. CDR3 coding DNA: TGCGCCAGCAGCACAGGGACAGGTATATCCGGGGAGCTGTTTTTT.

A few counts support this clone. The chain carries TRBV7-2 and TRBJ1-5; no reliable D call. Germline assignment: CDR1 SGHTA and CDR2 FQGNSA. V was pared by 1 base and J by 6 bases, with 13 bases between. This CDR3 has 15 amino acids. The CDR3 DNA reads TGTGCCAGCAGCTTAGAGAGGAGGGTTGGTCAGCCCCAGCATTTT. Its translation is CASSLERRVGQPQHF.

The V call is TRBV7-2, the J call TRBJ1-1; no firm D call. The CDR3 extends over 15 amino acids. Germline CDR1 and CDR2: SGHTA and FQGNSA. V lost 2 bases and J 1 base, leaving 11 bases between the germline ends. The CDR3 reads CASSLFGVSNTEAFF. CDR3 DNA sequence: TGTGCCAGCAGCTTATTCGGGGTTTCGAACACTGAAGCTTTCTTT.

This chain links TRBV11-3 with TRBJ2-1; D possibly corresponds to TRBD1 (5 bases). Trimming cost V 2 bases and J 5 bases, with 13 bases left between them. Germline V gene data show CDR1 as SGHNT and CDR2 as YENEEA. There are 15 residues in the CDR3. The CDR3 DNA reads TGTGCCAGCAGCTTACGGGTGACAGCCGACAATGAGCAGTTCTTC. Protein product: CASSLRVTADNEQFF.

This clone was seen a single time. The chain is built from TRBV10-3 and TRBJ2-1; 8 positions agree with TRBD2. This CDR3 spans 16 amino acids. CDR1 ENHRY and CDR2 SYGVKD come from the germline V gene. J lost 7 bases, V lost 0 bases, and 8 bases had no gene match. The CDR3 loop is CAISESASGGRNEQFF. In nucleotides, the CDR3 is TGTGCCATCAGTGAGTCAGCCAGCGGGGGTCGGAATGAGCAGTTCTTC.

The rearrangement links TRBV6-5 to TRBJ2-2; 7 bases map to TRBD2. Germline CDR1 and CDR2: MNHEY and SVGAGI. CDR3 length: 14 amino acids. V shed 10 bases, J shed 4 bases, and the junction held 9 bases outside the gene matches. The CDR3 spells CATLGLTLTGELFF. In nucleotides, the CDR3 is TGTGCCACCTTGGGACTAACCCTCACCGGGGAGCTGTTTTTT.

The chain uses TRBV4-3 and TRBJ1-3; a weak D match, TRBD1 (6 bases). The CDR3 length is 17 residues. Deletions cut 0 bases from V and 2 bases from J, with 14 bases between. CDR1 is LGHNA, CDR2 YSLEER, per germline. CDR3 region: CASSQEWAQGTGNTIYF. CDR3 nucleotides: TGCGCCAGCAGCCAAGAATGGGCACAGGGCACTGGAAACACCATATATTTT.

V usage is TRBV5-5 and J usage is TRBJ1-5, with a possible D match to TRBD1 (6 bases). Germline V lookup: CDR1 SGHKS, CDR2 YYEKEE (reference sequence). Trimming removed 4 bases from V and 5 bases from J, with 13 bases in between. This CDR3 is built from 14 residues. This chain's CDR3 is CASSPRGYDQPQHF. The CDR3 coding sequence is TGTGCCAGCAGCCCCAGGGGTTACGATCAGCCCCAGCATTTT.

The chain is built from TRBV7-9 and TRBJ2-3, with a tentative D call TRBD2 (6 bases). The CDR3 extends over 16 amino acids. Germline assignment: CDR1 SEHNR and CDR2 FQNEAQ (reference sequence). V shed 6 bases and J shed 0 bases, with 16 bases lying between them. The CDR3 reads CASSSTGTPSTDTQYF. CDR3 coding DNA: TGTGCCAGCAGTTCGACCGGGACTCCTAGCACAGATACGCAGTATTTT. Using reference TRBV7-9 and TRBJ2-3 for the parts outside the CDR3, the full variable domain is DTGVSQNPRHKITKRGQNVTFRCDPISEHNRLYWYRQTLGQGPEFLTYFQNEAQLEKSRLLSDRFSAERPKGSFSTLEIQRTEQGDSAMYLCASSSTGTPSTDTQYFGPGTRLTVL.

The chain links TRBV19 to TRBJ2-7, with 11 bases lining up with TRBD2. This CDR3 contains 13 residues. The germline gives CDR1 LNHDA, CDR2 SQIVND (reference sequence). V lost 5 bases, J lost 4 bases, and 1 base stayed unmatched. The CDR3 sequence: CASSSSGGYEQYF. CDR3 nucleotides: TGTGCCAGTAGTTCTAGCGGGGGGTACGAGCAGTACTTC.

The chain employs TRBV11-2 and TRBJ1-3; D is unresolved. Germline V gene data show CDR1 as SGHAT and CDR2 as FQNNGV. V shed 5 bases and J shed 6 bases, with 11 bases lying between them. This CDR3 has 13 amino acids. The CDR3 here is CASSTLQLNTIYF. As DNA, the CDR3 is TGTGCCAGCAGCACCCTCCAGTTAAACACCATATATTTT.

The chain joins TRBV19 to TRBJ1-1; D not resolved. The ends were cut back, 1 base at V and 1 base at J, with 10 bases in the middle. The CDR3 covers 15 residues. CDR1 LNHDA and CDR2 SQIVND come from the germline V gene (reference sequence). The CDR3 nucleotides are TGTGCCAGTAGTATAGGGCATACAGCGAACACTGAAGCTTTCTTT. Its translation is CASSIGHTANTEAFF.

This chain links TRBV5-8 with TRBJ2-5, with TRBD2 identical over 15 bases. V shed 4 bases and J 0 bases; nucleotides not matched to a gene: 7. CDR1 and CDR2 (germline): SGHTS, YDEGEE. The CDR3 sequence is 18 residues long. CDR3 DNA sequence: TGTGCCAGCAGCCCCGGGACTAGCGGGGGGCTGAACCAAGAGACCCAGTACTTC. It codes for CASSPGTSGGLNQETQYF.

CDR3: CASSGTGGSYNSPLHF. The CDR3, as DNA: TGTGCCAGCAGTGGGACAGGGGGCTCCTATAATTCACCCCTCCACTTT. The V and J genes are TRBV6-6 and TRBJ1-6; 11 bases map to TRBD1. V lost 5 bases to trimming and J lost 0 bases; unmatched junction nucleotides: 0. Germline CDR1 reads MNHNY; CDR2 reads SVGAGI (reference sequence). The CDR3 sequence is 16 residues long.

The chain couples TRBV19 to TRBJ1-6, with unresolved D. CDR1 is LNHDA, CDR2 SQIVND, per germline (reference sequence). V was pared by 8 bases and J by 9 bases, with 17 bases between. The CDR3 has 14 residues. The CDR3 here is CASRPALVGSPLHF. The CDR3 DNA reads TGTGCCAGTCGTCCCGCCTTAGTTGGTTCACCCCTCCACTTT.